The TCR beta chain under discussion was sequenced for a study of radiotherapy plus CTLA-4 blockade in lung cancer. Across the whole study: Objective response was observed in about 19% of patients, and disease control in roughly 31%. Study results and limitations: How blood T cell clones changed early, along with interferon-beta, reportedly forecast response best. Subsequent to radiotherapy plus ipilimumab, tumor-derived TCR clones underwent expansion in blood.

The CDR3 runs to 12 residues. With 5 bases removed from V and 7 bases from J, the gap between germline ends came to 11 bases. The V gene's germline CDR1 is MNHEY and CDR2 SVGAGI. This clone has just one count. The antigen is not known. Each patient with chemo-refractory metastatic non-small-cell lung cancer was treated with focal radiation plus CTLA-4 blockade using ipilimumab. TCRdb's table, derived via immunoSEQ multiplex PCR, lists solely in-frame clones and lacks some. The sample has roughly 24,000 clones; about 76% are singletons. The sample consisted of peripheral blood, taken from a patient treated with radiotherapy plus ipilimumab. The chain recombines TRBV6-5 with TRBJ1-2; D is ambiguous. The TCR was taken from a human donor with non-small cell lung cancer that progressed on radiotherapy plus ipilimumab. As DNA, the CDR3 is TGTGCCAGCAGTATAAGACAACCTGGCTACACCTTC. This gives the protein CASSIRQPGYTF.